This entry describes one T cell receptor (beta chain). The data originate from a study of blood T cell repertoires in COVID-19. About the study: COVID-19 samples from acute and convalescent phases originated in the United States, Italy and Spain. The analysed material was cDNA or gDNA that came from T cells, B-cell-depleted T cells, or PBMCs.

Germline V gene sequence: CDR1 LGHDT, CDR2 YNNKEL (reference sequence). The CDR3 is 18 amino acids. The germline V and J ends were trimmed by 1 base and 1 base, with 19 bases remaining between them. All enrollees were about 18 to 90 years old and from fewer than 30 US areas. In Cohort 3, a recovered donor had either two negative PCRs, clearance, or symptom resolution. The repertoire was sequenced with immunoSEQ multiplex PCR; TCRdb's copy has only in-frame clones and lacks some. In the table there are 150,000 to 200,000 clones, roughly 84% of which are singletons. The sample taken for sequencing was PBMCs or T cells enriched from blood (not recorded which). J is TRBJ1-2 and V is TRBV3-1 (or the pseudogene TRBV3-2); D unresolved. This receptor was identified in a woman between 55 and 75 years old who had recovered from COVID-19. This CDR3 reads CASSQGGAGRSVNYGYTF. The CDR3 DNA follows: TGTGCCAGCAGCCAAGGTGGCGCGGGTCGTAGCGTTAACTATGGCTACACCTTC.